This T cell receptor beta chain was obtained from a study of T cell changes during pregnancy in multiple sclerosis. Using immunoSEQ multiplex PCR, the repertoire was profiled, and TCRdb retains in-frame clones only, with some absent. The data contain about 76,000 clones, 90% to 95% of them singletons. The V gene lost 2 bases and the J gene lost 4 bases, with 4 bases spanning the gap. Germline V lookup: CDR1 DFQATT, CDR2 SNEGSKA (reference sequence). The CDR3 is made up of 11 amino acids. This material consisted of peripheral blood, taken in the first trimester of pregnancy. The J gene is TRBJ2-3, the V gene TRBV20-1; unclear D gene. The sequence was collected from a female donor in good health, enrolled as a control in a pregnancy study. The CDR3 bases are TGCAGTGCTAGACTAGCAGATACGCAGTATTTT. As protein: CSARLADTQYF.